The rows below give T cell receptor beta chains drawn from one sample of a study of identifying expanded T cells in peripheral blood. Sequencing used immunoSEQ multiplex PCR; TCRdb keeps in-frame clones, though not all of them. The sample contains 80,000 to 95,000 clones, about nine tenths of which appear only once. Sequences were obtained from blood. The receptor set was obtained from a person aged 18 to 75 in good health. The CDR3 runs from the conserved cysteine through the conserved F or W. Fields, in order: D gene, V gene, J gene, clone size, CDR3 protein, CDR3 DNA. The D gene is left open where the match is weak. The size field is filled for only some rows; it gives once, few, many or a size class.

>NA|TRBV5-5|TRBJ2-7|NA
CASSFIWGKGEQYF
TGTGCCAGCAGCTTTATTTGGGGTAAGGGCGAGCAGTACTTC
>NA|TRBV11-1|TRBJ2-2|NA
CASSLVSDSQMTGELFF
TGTGCCAGCAGCTTAGTTTCGGACAGTCAAATGACCGGGGAGCTGTTTTTT
>TRBD2|TRBV5-4|TRBJ2-5|NA
CASSLGVAASGFQETQYF
TGTGCCAGCAGCTTGGGTGTCGCGGCTAGCGGGTTTCAAGAGACCCAGTACTTC
>NA|TRBV5-1|TRBJ1-1|NA
CASSFSGTTNTEAFF
TGCGCCAGCAGCTTTTCAGGGACGACGAACACTGAAGCTTTCTTT
>TRBD1|TRBV5-5|TRBJ2-2|once
CASSIQGVGTGELFF
TGTGCCAGCAGCATACAGGGGGTCGGGACCGGGGAGCTGTTTTTT
>TRBD1|TRBV19|TRBJ1-1|NA
CASSTPGQGAEAFF
TGTGCCAGTAGTACGCCGGGACAGGGAGCTGAAGCTTTCTTT
>TRBD2|TRBV27|TRBJ2-1|NA
CASSLGLAGWSSYNEQFF
TGTGCCAGCAGTTTGGGACTAGCGGGGTGGAGCTCCTACAATGAGCAGTTCTTC
>TRBD2|TRBV4-1|TRBJ2-7|NA
CASSQELAGVYEQYF
TGCGCCAGCAGCCAAGAACTAGCGGGGGTCTACGAGCAGTACTTC
>NA|TRBV2|TRBJ2-7|NA
CASSEAAYEQYF
TGTGCCAGCAGTGAAGCGGCCTACGAGCAGTACTTC
>TRBD1|TRBV5-6|TRBJ2-2|NA
CASSLDRGNTGELFF
TGTGCCAGCAGCTTGGACAGGGGCAACACCGGGGAGCTGTTTTTT
>TRBD1|TRBV18|TRBJ1-1|NA
CASSPRDSFTEAFF
TGTGCCAGCTCCCCAAGGGACAGTTTCACTGAAGCTTTCTTT
>NA|TRBV4-1|TRBJ1-5|NA
CASSQEPGGSNQPQHF
TGCGCCAGCAGCCAAGAACCGGGTGGGAGCAATCAGCCCCAGCATTTT
>TRBD1|TRBV5-4|TRBJ1-2|few
CASSLGMTGGTGYTF
TGTGCCAGCAGCTTGGGGATGACAGGGGGCACTGGCTACACCTTC
>NA|TRBV2|TRBJ1-1|NA
CASKSDGAMMNTEAFF
TGTGCCAGCAAAAGTGACGGGGCCATGATGAACACTGAAGCTTTCTTT
>NA|TRBV4-1|TRBJ2-7|NA
CASSEQRRDEQYF
TGCGCCAGCAGTGAGCAGCGTAGGGACGAGCAGTACTTC
>NA|TRBV2|TRBJ1-1|NA
CASRVDTEGAFF
TGTGCCAGCAGAGTCGACACGGAGGGAGCTTTCTTT
>NA|TRBV25-1|TRBJ1-2|NA
CASSDPRDLGYTF
TGTGCCAGCAGTGATCCCAGGGATCTTGGCTACACCTTC
>NA|TRBV6-5|TRBJ1-5|NA
CASSSSGEGNQPQHF
TGTGCCAGCAGTTCAAGCGGGGAGGGTAATCAGCCCCAGCATTTT
>NA|TRBV2|TRBJ1-1|NA
CASMENTEAFF
TGTGCCAGCATGGAGAACACTGAAGCTTTCTTT
>TRBD1|TRBV15|TRBJ2-3|NA
CATSRARGRGDTQYF
TGTGCCACCAGCAGAGCCAGGGGGCGGGGAGATACGCAGTATTTT
>NA|TRBV7-3|TRBJ2-6|NA
CASSLGGTGANVLTF
TGTGCCAGCAGCTTAGGGGGGACTGGGGCCAACGTCCTGACTTTC
>NA|TRBV5-3|TRBJ1-5|few
CARSSTRSGNQPQHF
TGTGCCAGAAGCTCAACCCGAAGTGGCAATCAGCCCCAGCATTTT
>NA|TRBV15|TRBJ1-5|NA
CATRGQGINSNQPQHF
TGTGCCACCAGGGGTCAGGGGATTAATAGCAATCAGCCCCAGCATTTT
>TRBD2|TRBV5-4|TRBJ2-5|NA
CASSKTSGRQETQYF
TGTGCCAGCAGCAAGACTAGCGGGAGACAAGAGACCCAGTACTTC
>NA|TRBV30|TRBJ2-7|NA
CAWRSTGGYEQYF
TGTGCCTGGAGGTCGACAGGAGGGTACGAGCAGTACTTC
>NA|TRBV6-5|TRBJ2-7|NA
CASKRRYEQYF
TGTGCCAGCAAACGGCGGTACGAGCAGTACTTC
>NA|TRBV18|TRBJ2-1|NA
CASSPDGSNEQFF
TGTGCCAGCTCACCGGACGGGAGTAATGAGCAGTTCTTC
>NA|TRBV11-2|TRBJ2-7|NA
CASSSLTYEQYF
TGTGCCAGCAGCTCGCTCACCTACGAGCAGTACTTC
>TRBD2|TRBV6-4|TRBJ2-3|few
CASSDSSGGGTDTQYF
TGTGCCAGCAGTGACTCGAGCGGGGGAGGCACAGATACGCAGTATTTT
>NA|TRBV4-2|TRBJ1-1|NA
CASSQEVAAMNTEAFF
TGTGCCAGCAGCCAAGAGGTGGCGGCGATGAACACTGAAGCTTTCTTT
>NA|TRBV7-3|TRBJ1-6|NA
CASSLVGGPTSPLHF
TGTGCCAGCAGCTTGGTGGGGGGTCCCACTTCACCCCTCCACTTT
>NA|TRBV6-5|TRBJ1-5|few
CASSYSGDQPQHF
TGTGCCAGCAGTTATTCCGGGGATCAGCCCCAGCATTTT
>NA|TRBV19|TRBJ2-7|NA
CASTDRASGLTSSYEQYF
TGTGCCAGTACAGACAGGGCTTCGGGACTCACCAGCTCCTACGAGCAGTACTTC
>NA|TRBV27|TRBJ1-2|NA
CASGAGGGGYGYTF
TGTGCCAGCGGGGCGGGGGGCGGAGGCTATGGCTACACCTTC
>TRBD1|TRBV13|TRBJ1-2|once
CASSGQGVNGYTF
TGTGCCAGCAGCGGACAGGGGGTTAATGGCTACACCTTC
>NA|TRBV28|TRBJ1-1|NA
CASSFPEGYSNTEAFF
TGTGCCAGCAGTTTTCCCGAGGGGTATTCGAACACTGAAGCTTTCTTT
>TRBD1|TRBV10-3|TRBJ1-2|NA
CAILAGQGPPRYTF
TGTGCCATCTTGGCGGGACAGGGTCCTCCCCGCTACACCTTC
>NA|TRBV30|TRBJ1-6|NA
CAWEGNGNSPLHF
TGTGCCTGGGAGGGAAATGGGAATTCACCCCTCCACTTT
>NA|TRBV27|TRBJ2-1|NA
CASKSGAEGNEQFF
TGTGCCAGTAAGTCAGGGGCGGAAGGGAATGAGCAGTTCTTC
>NA|TRBV4-2|TRBJ1-2|many
CASSPSLEGIYGYTF
TGTGCCAGCAGCCCGTCGTTGGAGGGGATCTATGGCTACACCTTC
>TRBD1|TRBV5-1|TRBJ2-5|NA
CASSRDRSQETQYF
TGCGCCAGCAGCCGGGACAGGTCACAAGAGACCCAGTACTTC
>TRBD1|TRBV4-2|TRBJ2-7|NA
CASSLDRGRLYEQYF
TGTGCCAGCAGCCTAGACAGGGGGCGCCTGTACGAGCAGTACTTC
>NA|TRBV9|TRBJ2-2|NA
CASSVAEGLGELFF
TGTGCCAGCAGCGTAGCGGAGGGACTCGGGGAGCTGTTTTTT
>NA|TRBV5-1|TRBJ1-2|once
CASSLAPDYGYTF
TGCGCCAGCAGCTTGGCGCCGGACTATGGCTACACCTTC
>TRBD1|TRBV6-1|TRBJ2-1|NA
CASSERGQGRDEQFF
TGTGCCAGCAGTGAACGGGGACAGGGCAGGGATGAGCAGTTCTTC
>TRBD1|TRBV18|TRBJ2-3|NA
CASSRGQGPDRAQDTQYF
TGTGCCAGCTCCCGGGGACAGGGACCTGACAGGGCCCAAGATACGCAGTATTTT
>TRBD1|TRBV5-4|TRBJ2-7|NA
CASSGGGTGVYEQYF
TGTGCCAGCAGCGGCGGCGGGACAGGGGTTTACGAGCAGTACTTC
>TRBD2|TRBV14|TRBJ2-5|NA
CASSQVEREGRETQYF
TGTGCCAGCAGCCAAGTTGAGCGGGAGGGCCGGGAGACCCAGTACTTC
>NA|TRBV7-6|TRBJ2-1|NA
CASSWSPNEQFF
TGTGCCAGCAGCTGGTCCCCAAATGAGCAGTTCTTC